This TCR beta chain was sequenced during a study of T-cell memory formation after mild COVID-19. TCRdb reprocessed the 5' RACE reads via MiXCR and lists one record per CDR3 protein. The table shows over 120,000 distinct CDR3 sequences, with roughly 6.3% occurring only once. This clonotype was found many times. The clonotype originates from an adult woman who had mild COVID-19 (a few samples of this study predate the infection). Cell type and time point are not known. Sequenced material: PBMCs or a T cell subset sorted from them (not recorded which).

Here the CDR3 DNA reads TGCAGTGTGGCGGAGACCTACAATGAGCAGTTCTTC. The encoded protein is CSVAETYNEQFF. The rearrangement links TRBV20-1 to TRBJ2-1; unclear D gene. This CDR3 comprises 12 residues. Germline values: CDR1 DFQATT, CDR2 SNEGSKA (reference sequence). Trimming left V 7 bases short and J 2 bases short, with 9 bases between.